Included here is one TCR beta chain sequence, with context. In the authors' methods: Nucleated cell number was recorded as an estimate derived from reference gene primer amplification. The assay was immunoSEQ multiplex PCR, and TCRdb's table has in-frame clones only and misses some. V and J calls plus clone size are reproduced from that table; the DNA served to infer D and trimming. The sample lists about 120,000 clones, 75% to 90% occurring once. In germline, CDR1 is PRHDT, CDR2 FYEKMQ (reference sequence). The V and J ends lost 5 bases and 4 bases respectively, with 17 bases between them. The CDR3 covers 15 residues. The data are from a study of blood T cell repertoires in COVID-19. Study overall: Donors in the United States, Italy and Spain gave samples during acute or convalescent COVID-19. PBMCs, B-cell-depleted T cells, or T cells were the source of the cDNA or gDNA that made up the material.

The receptor's source is an older woman with acute or convalescent COVID-19. The chain is built from TRBV13 and TRBJ1-1, with a tentative D call TRBD1 (6 bases). The sequenced sample was peripheral blood. This chain's CDR3 is CASSREGQGSTEAFF. The CDR3 nucleotides are TGTGCCAGCAGCAGAGAGGGGCAGGGGAGCACTGAAGCTTTCTTT.